These T cell receptor beta chains were read from a single sample in a study of blood T cell repertoires in COVID-19. Sequencing used immunoSEQ multiplex PCR; TCRdb keeps in-frame clones, though not all of them. The sample has some 490,000 clones, roughly 85% seen once. Sequencing used peripheral blood. The receptors were sampled from a human donor in a cohort sampled during active COVID-19. The CDR3 runs from the conserved cysteine through the conserved F or W. The D gene is left open where the match is weak. Part of the rows lack a size; the others show once, few, many or a class for expanded clones.

>TRBV6-4|TRBD2|.|TRBJ2-1
TGTGCCAGCAGTCAACAACCAGGACTAGCGGGCTACAATGAGCAGTTCTTC
CASSQQPGLAGYNEQFF
>TRBV11-1|.|.|TRBJ2-4
TGTGCCAGCAGCCCCTACCCTCGACAGGTGGAAAACATTCAGTACTTC
CASSPYPRQVENIQYF
>TRBV9|.|.|TRBJ2-7
TGTGCCAGCAGCGTAAGATCGGTAACCTACGAGCAGTACTTC
CASSVRSVTYEQYF
>TRBV4-3|TRBD1|.|TRBJ1-1
TGCGCCAGCAGCCAAGATCTTCGCTGGCAGGGGGCTGAAGCTTTCTTT
CASSQDLRWQGAEAFF
>TRBV15|TRBD2|once|TRBJ2-1
TGTGCCACTGGGGCGGGAGGTTACAATGAGCAGTTCTTC
CATGAGGYNEQFF
>TRBV7-3|TRBD2|.|TRBJ2-5
TGTGCCACCGGTTCCCCGAATAGCGGGAGGCAAGAGACCCAGTACTTC
CATGSPNSGRQETQYF
>TRBV11-2|.|.|TRBJ2-2
TGTGCCAGCAGCTTAGAACGACAGAACACCGGGGAGCTGTTTTTT
CASSLERQNTGELFF
>TRBV7-2|.|once|TRBJ1-1
TGTGCCAGCAGCTTAGAAGGGGCAGGGGTGACTGAAGCTTTCTTT
CASSLEGAGVTEAFF
>TRBV11-2|.|.|TRBJ2-3
TGTGCCAGCAGCTCTCCCTTTTCCAGCGGCTTTGAGGATACGCAGTATTTT
CASSSPFSSGFEDTQYF
>TRBV9|.|.|TRBJ1-5
TGTGCCAGCAGCGTCCTGGGCTTCGGTCAGCCCCAGCATTTT
CASSVLGFGQPQHF
>TRBV2|TRBD2|.|TRBJ2-5
TGTGCCAGCAGTGAAGGCCGACTAGCGGGAGGCCTGGAGACCCAGTACTTC
CASSEGRLAGGLETQYF
>TRBV11-3|.|.|TRBJ2-5
TGTGCCAGCAGCTTAAGCGGCAGATGGGGAGAGACCCAGTACTTC
CASSLSGRWGETQYF
>TRBV9|.|.|TRBJ2-2
TGTGCCAGCAGCCCATCCGGGGGTTATGAAACCGGGGAGCTGTTTTTT
CASSPSGGYETGELFF
>TRBV6-6|.|.|TRBJ1-5
TGTGCCAGCATGAGGGTTCTTGATCAGCCCCAGCATTTT
CASMRVLDQPQHF
>TRBV10-2|.|.|TRBJ1-2
TGCGCCAGCAGTGACCGGACAGATGGCTACACCTTC
CASSDRTDGYTF
>TRBV9|.|.|TRBJ2-4
TGTGCCAGCAGCGTAGATCCTAGCCTAGCCAAAAACATTCAGTACTTC
CASSVDPSLAKNIQYF
>TRBV30|TRBD1|.|TRBJ1-1
TGTGCCTGGAGAAGGACAGGGAATGCTGAAGCTTTCTTT
CAWRRTGNAEAFF
>TRBV12-3/TRBV12-4|.|.|TRBJ1-5
TGTGCCAGCAGGACATCGGGGAATCAGCCCCAGCATTTT
CASRTSGNQPQHF
>TRBV11-3|TRBD1|.|TRBJ2-1
TGTGCCAGCTCATTAGTCGGGACAGGGGCCTACAATGAGCAGTTCTTC
CASSLVGTGAYNEQFF
>TRBV9|.|.|TRBJ2-3
TGTGCCAGCAGCCCACCTGAGGGAGATACGCAGTATTTT
CASSPPEGDTQYF
>TRBV7-3|TRBD2|.|TRBJ2-3
TGTGCCAGCAGCGTCGCAGGAGGAGCGGGAGGCCCCGATACGCAGTATTTT
CASSVAGGAGGPDTQYF
>TRBV2|TRBD2|.|TRBJ2-3
TGTGCCAGCAGTGTTGCGGGAGGGCCAGGAGATACGCAGTATTTT
CASSVAGGPGDTQYF
>TRBV2|.|.|TRBJ1-2
TGTGCCAGCGGTAACGGGTCGGGCTACACCTTC
CASGNGSGYTF
>TRBV27|.|.|TRBJ1-3
TGTGCCAGCAGTCCAAAGGGGTCTGGAAACACCATATATTTT
CASSPKGSGNTIYF
>TRBV28|TRBD2|.|TRBJ2-3
TGTGCCAGCAGTTTTCGGAGTGGGAGGGCCTCGCAGTATTTT
CASSFRSGRASQYF
>TRBV10-3|TRBD1|.|TRBJ1-1
TGTGCCATCAGAAATCGACAGGGCGAGGGCACTGAAGCTTTCTTT
CAIRNRQGEGTEAFF
>TRBV4-1|TRBD2|.|TRBJ2-1
TGCGCCAGCAGCCAAGTCCAGCGGGAGGCCGGGGGGGCCTACAATGAGCAGTTCTTC
CASSQVQREAGGAYNEQFF
>TRBV19|.|.|TRBJ2-7
TGTGCCAGTAGTATCTCGACAGCATCCTACGAGCAGTACTTC
CASSISTASYEQYF
>TRBV6-1|.|.|TRBJ2-4
TGTGCCAGCAGTGAAGAGGGGGGACAGATAAAAATAGCCAAAAACATTCAGTACTTC
CASSEEGGQIKIAKNIQYF
>TRBV5-1|TRBD1|.|TRBJ1-3
TGCGCCAGCACCCCGGGACAGGAGAACTCTGGAAACACCATATATTTT
CASTPGQENSGNTIYF
>TRBV5-1|TRBD2|.|TRBJ2-7
TGCGCCAGCAGAGTCGCTAGCGGGAACTACGAGCAGTACTTC
CASRVASGNYEQYF
>TRBV7-3|.|.|TRBJ2-3
TGTGCCAGCAGCCTCGACAGATCAGATACGCAGTATTTT
CASSLDRSDTQYF
>TRBV2|TRBD2|.|TRBJ2-7
TGTGCCAGCAAGCGACTAGCCCACGAGCAGTACTTC
CASKRLAHEQYF
>TRBV5-1|TRBD2|.|TRBJ2-1
TGCGCCAGCAGCTCTACTAGCGGGAGGACCAATGAGCAGTTCTTC
CASSSTSGRTNEQFF